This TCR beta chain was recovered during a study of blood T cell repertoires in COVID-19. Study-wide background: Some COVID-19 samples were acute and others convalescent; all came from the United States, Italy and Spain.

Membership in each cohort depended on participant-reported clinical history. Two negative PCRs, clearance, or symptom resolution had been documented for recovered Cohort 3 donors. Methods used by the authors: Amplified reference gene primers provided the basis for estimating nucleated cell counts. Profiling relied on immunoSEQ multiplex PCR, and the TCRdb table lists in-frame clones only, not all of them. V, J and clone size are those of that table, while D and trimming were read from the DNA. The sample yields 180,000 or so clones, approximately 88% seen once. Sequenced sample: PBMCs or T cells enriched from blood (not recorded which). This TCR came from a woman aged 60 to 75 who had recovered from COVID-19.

This CDR3 is CASKGQGNREQYF. The DNA of the CDR3 is TGTGCCAGCAAGGGACAGGGGAACCGGGAGCAGTACTTC. V and J are TRBV2 and TRBJ2-7; 10 bases fit TRBD1. Germline V gene data show CDR1 as SNHLY and CDR2 as FYNNEI. With 7 bases clipped from V and 7 bases from J, the junction kept 7 bases outside the gene matches. CDR3 length equals 13 residues.